These 7 T cell receptor beta chains were all obtained from the same sample, sequenced in a study of blood T cell repertoires in COVID-19. Assay: immunoSEQ multiplex PCR; the TCRdb copy retains only in-frame clones and omits some. The data show about 100,000 clones, 85% to 90% seen once. Sequenced: peripheral blood. The source is a human donor in a cohort sampled during active COVID-19.

To note about this clone: A read error may account for a junction end that differs from germline. The CDR3: CASSSPRQQLIF. In nucleotides, the CDR3 is TGTGCCAGCAGCTCCCCCAGGCAGCAGCTAATCTTC. V usage is TRBV7-2 and J usage is TRBJ2-1; D remains ambiguous. This CDR3 has 12 residues. Germline assignment: CDR1 SGHTA and CDR2 FQGNSA.

This chain joins TRBV15 and TRBJ1-3, with D tentatively TRBD1 (5 bases). Germline loops: CDR1 LNHNV, CDR2 YYDKDF (reference sequence). Trimming removed 1 base at V and 3 bases at J, with 16 bases between. This CDR3 has 17 amino acids. In nucleotides, the CDR3 is TGTGCCACCAGCAGAGCATTTGACAGACAAGTTGGAAACACCATATATTTT. Its translation: CATSRAFDRQVGNTIYF.

The chain uses TRBV18 and TRBJ2-2; 7 nucleotides line up with TRBD1. The germline CDR1 and CDR2 sequences are KGHSH and LQKENI. The trim removed 0 bases at V and 0 bases at J, leaving 4 bases unmatched. The CDR3 consists of 17 residues. In DNA, the CDR3 is TGTGCCAGCTCACCACCGTTAGGGGGCGCGAACACCGGGGAGCTGTTTTTT. It specifies CASSPPLGGANTGELFF.

In DNA form, the CDR3 reads TGCGCCAGCAGCTTTGGACAGGCGCGCGATGAGCAGTTCTTC. Translating it yields CASSFGQARDEQFF. This chain joins TRBV5-1 and TRBJ2-1; 7 positions match TRBD1. V lost 2 bases, J lost 8 bases, and 7 bases stayed unmatched. This CDR3 comprises 14 residues. Germline-derived CDR1 and CDR2 are SGHRS and YFSETQ.

A single count supports this clone. The J gene is TRBJ2-7, the V gene TRBV12-5; possibly TRBD2 for D (6 bases). Germline V lookup: CDR1 LGHNT, CDR2 FRNRAP. The CDR3 extends over 15 amino acids. V was cut by 6 bases and J by 0 bases, with 15 bases left in between. The CDR3 region is CASGDGGTVSYEQYF. In nucleotides, the CDR3 is TGTGCTAGTGGAGACGGCGGGACCGTCTCCTACGAGCAGTACTTC.

This clone was observed at least ten times. The V and J genes are TRBV10-3 and TRBJ2-2, with 11 bases matching TRBD2. Germline V gene lookup returns CDR1 ENHRY and CDR2 SYGVKD. CDR3 length equals 17 residues. Unmatched junction bases numbered 5, after V lost 1 base and J lost 4 bases. Here the CDR3 DNA reads TGTGCCATCAGTGAGTTCACGGGACTAGCGGTCACCGGGGAGCTGTTTTTT. It encodes CAISEFTGLAVTGELFF.

The gene calls are TRBV5-4 and TRBJ2-3, with TRBD2 identical over 12 bases. V gave up 1 base and J gave up 1 base; unmatched junction bases: 1. The CDR3 sequence is 16 residues long. Germline CDR1 and CDR2: SGHNT and YYREEE (reference sequence). CDR3: CASSLWTSGGTDTQYF. The DNA for the CDR3 is TGTGCCAGCAGCTTGTGGACTAGCGGGGGCACAGATACGCAGTATTTT.